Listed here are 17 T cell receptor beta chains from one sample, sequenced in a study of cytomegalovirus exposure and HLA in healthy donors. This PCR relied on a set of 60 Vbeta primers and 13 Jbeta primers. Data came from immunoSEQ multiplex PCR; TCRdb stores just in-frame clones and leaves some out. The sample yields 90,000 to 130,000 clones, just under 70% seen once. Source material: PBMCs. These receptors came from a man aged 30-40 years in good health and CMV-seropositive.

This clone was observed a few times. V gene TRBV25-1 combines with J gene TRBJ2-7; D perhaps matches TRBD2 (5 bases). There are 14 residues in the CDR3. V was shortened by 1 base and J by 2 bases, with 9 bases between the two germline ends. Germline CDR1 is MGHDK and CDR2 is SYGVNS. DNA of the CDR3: TGTGCCAGCAGTGAATCGGGGTGGACCTACGAGCAGTACTTC. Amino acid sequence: CASSESGWTYEQYF.

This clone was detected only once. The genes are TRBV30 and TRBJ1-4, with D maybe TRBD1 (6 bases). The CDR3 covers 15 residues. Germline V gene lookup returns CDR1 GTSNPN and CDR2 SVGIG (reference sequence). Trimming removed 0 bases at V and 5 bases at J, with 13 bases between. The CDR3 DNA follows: TGTGCCTGGAGTGTACGCGGGGGCCAAAATGAAAAACTGTTTTTT. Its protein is CAWSVRGGQNEKLFF. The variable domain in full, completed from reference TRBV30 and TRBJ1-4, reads SQTIHQWPATLVQPVGSPLSLECTVEGTSNPNLYWYRQAAGRGLQLLFYSVGIGQISSEVPQNLSASRPQDRQFILSSKKLLLSDSGFYLCAWSVRGGQNEKLFFGSGTQLSVL.

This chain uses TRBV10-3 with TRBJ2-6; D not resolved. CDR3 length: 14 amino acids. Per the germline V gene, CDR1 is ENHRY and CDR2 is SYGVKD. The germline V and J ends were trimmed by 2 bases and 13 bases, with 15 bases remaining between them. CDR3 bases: TGTGCCATCAGTGAGGCGCTGGGTTTGACAGTCCTGACTTTC. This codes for CAISEALGLTVLTF.

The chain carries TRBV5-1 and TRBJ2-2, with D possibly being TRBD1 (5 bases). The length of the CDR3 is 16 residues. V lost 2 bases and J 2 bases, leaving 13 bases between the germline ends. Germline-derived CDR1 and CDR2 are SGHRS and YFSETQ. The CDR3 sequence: CASSFPAGLNTGELFF. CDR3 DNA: TGCGCCAGCAGCTTTCCGGCAGGGCTTAACACCGGGGAGCTGTTTTTT.

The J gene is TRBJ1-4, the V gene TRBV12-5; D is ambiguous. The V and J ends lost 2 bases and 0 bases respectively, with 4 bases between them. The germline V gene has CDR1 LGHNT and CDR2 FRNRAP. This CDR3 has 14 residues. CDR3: CASGLLATNEKLFF. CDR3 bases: TGTGCTAGTGGTTTGTTAGCAACTAATGAAAAACTGTTTTTT.

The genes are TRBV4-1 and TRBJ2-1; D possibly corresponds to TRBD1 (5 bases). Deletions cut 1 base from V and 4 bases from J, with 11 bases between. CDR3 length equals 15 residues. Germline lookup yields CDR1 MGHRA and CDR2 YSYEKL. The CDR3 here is CASSQGTTRYNEQFF. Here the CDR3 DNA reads TGCGCCAGCAGCCAAGGGACAACCCGTTACAATGAGCAGTTCTTC.

As DNA, the CDR3 is TGTGCCAGCAGTTTTTGGGACAGGGCAGGGGGCTACACCTTC. This sequence encodes CASSFWDRAGGYTF. The J gene is TRBJ1-2, the V gene TRBV28; 9 bases are a match to TRBD1. CDR1 is MDHEN and CDR2 is SYDVKM in the germline V gene. Trimming at V came to 3 bases and at J to 8 bases, leaving 7 bases not matched to a gene. The CDR3 runs 14 residues.

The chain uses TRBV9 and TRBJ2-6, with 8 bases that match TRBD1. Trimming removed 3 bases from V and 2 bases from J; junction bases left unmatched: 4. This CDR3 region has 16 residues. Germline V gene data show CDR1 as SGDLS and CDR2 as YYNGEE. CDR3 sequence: CASSAYRGAGANVLTF. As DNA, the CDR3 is TGTGCCAGCAGCGCCTACAGGGGGGCTGGGGCCAACGTCCTGACTTTC.

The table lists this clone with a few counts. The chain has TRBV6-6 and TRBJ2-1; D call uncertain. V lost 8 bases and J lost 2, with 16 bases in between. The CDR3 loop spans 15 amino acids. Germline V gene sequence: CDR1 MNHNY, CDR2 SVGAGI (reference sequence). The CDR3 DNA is TGTGCCAGCCAGTTACGCGGAAATCCCTACAATGAGCAGTTCTTC. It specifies CASQLRGNPYNEQFF.

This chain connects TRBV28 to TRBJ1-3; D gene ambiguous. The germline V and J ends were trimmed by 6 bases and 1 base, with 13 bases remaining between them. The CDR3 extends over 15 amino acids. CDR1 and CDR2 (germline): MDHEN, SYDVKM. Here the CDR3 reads CASSSPSVSGNTIYF. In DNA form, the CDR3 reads TGTGCCAGCAGCTCTCCCAGTGTATCTGGAAACACCATATATTTT.

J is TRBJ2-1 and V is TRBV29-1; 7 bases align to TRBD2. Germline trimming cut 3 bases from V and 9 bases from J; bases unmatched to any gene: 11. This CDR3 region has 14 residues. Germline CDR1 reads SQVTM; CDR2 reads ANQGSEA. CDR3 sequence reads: CSVDSGGPLVEQFF. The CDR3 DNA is TGCAGCGTTGATTCGGGAGGCCCTTTGGTTGAGCAGTTCTTC.

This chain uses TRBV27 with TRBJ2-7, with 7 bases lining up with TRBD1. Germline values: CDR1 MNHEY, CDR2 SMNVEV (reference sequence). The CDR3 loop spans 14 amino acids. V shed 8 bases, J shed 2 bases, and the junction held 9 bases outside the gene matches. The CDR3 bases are TGTGCCAGCGCCAGACAGGGCTTCGCCTACGAGCAGTACTTC. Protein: CASARQGFAYEQYF.

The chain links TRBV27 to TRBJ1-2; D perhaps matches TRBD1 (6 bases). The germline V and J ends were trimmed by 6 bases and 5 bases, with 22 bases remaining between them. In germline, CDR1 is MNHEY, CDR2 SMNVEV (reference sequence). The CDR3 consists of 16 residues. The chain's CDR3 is CASRGITGIGVYGYTF. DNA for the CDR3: TGTGCCAGCAGGGGGATTACAGGGATAGGAGTGTATGGCTACACCTTC.

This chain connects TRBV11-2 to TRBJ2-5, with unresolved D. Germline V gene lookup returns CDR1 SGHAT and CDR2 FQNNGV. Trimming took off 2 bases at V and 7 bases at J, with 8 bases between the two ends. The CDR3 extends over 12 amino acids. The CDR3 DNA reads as TGTGCCAGCAGCTTATCGGGTGGGACCCAGTACTTC. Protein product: CASSLSGGTQYF.

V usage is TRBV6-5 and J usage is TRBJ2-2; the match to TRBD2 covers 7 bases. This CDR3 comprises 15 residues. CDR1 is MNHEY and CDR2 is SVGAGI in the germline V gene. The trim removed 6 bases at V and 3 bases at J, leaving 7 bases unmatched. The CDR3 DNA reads TGTGCCAGCAGCCGCGGGGACTACGACACCGGGGAGCTGTTTTTT. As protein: CASSRGDYDTGELFF.

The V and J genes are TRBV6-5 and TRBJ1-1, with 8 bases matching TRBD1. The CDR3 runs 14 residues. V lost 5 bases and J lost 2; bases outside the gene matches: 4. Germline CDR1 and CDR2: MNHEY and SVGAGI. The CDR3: CASSRDRQNTEAFF. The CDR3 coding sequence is TGTGCCAGCAGTCGGGACAGGCAAAACACTGAAGCTTTCTTT.

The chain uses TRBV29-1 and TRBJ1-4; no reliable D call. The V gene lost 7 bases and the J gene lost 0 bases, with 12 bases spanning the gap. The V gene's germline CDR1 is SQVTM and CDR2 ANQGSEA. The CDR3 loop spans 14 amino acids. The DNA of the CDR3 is TGCAGCGCCCTGGCGGCGTCAACTAATGAAAAACTGTTTTTT. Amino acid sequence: CSALAASTNEKLFF.